The text below deals with one T cell receptor (beta chain). Its cognate antigen is unknown. The junction differs from germline at one of its ends, possibly a read error. Total RNA and DNA came together from around 20-30 mg of bulk tissue without cell sorting. From around 520 ng of total RNA, TCR beta-specific cDNA was reverse-transcribed using a constant-region primer. It was through three nested multiplex PCR rounds of slightly modified ARM-PCR that TCR beta libraries arose. Amplification in the first two PCR rounds was performed using TRBV1-TRBV30 forward primers and a C-beta reverse primer for approximately 10 cycles each. MiXCR was run by TCRdb on the multiplex PCR reads, yielding one entry per CDR3 protein. The sample shows approximately 80,000 distinct CDR3 sequences, under 75% of them seen only once. The record originates from a study of tumor-infiltrating lymphocytes in primary liver carcinoma. The wider study: With diameters of roughly 4 to 10 cm, tumors were stage T1-T3 N0M0. Sequenced samples came back with roughly 3.5 to 8 million productive TCRbeta reads, and the counts looked alike across tissue types.

CDR3 length: 17 residues. CDR1 MNHEY and CDR2 SVGEGT come from the germline V gene. Study-wide points: Significantly larger top-250-clone fractions were found in tumors than in blood (p = 0.039).

The source is a man aged 40-49 years with primary liver carcinoma and hepatitis B virus infection. What was sequenced was tumor-adjacent normal liver tissue. This chain links TRBV6-2 or TRBV6-3 with TRBJ2-6; D is unclear. The chain's CDR3 is CASSYRQVVAGVNVLTF. CDR3 DNA: TGTGCCAGCAGTTACCGGCAGGTGGTTGCTGGGGTCAACGTCCTGACTTTC.